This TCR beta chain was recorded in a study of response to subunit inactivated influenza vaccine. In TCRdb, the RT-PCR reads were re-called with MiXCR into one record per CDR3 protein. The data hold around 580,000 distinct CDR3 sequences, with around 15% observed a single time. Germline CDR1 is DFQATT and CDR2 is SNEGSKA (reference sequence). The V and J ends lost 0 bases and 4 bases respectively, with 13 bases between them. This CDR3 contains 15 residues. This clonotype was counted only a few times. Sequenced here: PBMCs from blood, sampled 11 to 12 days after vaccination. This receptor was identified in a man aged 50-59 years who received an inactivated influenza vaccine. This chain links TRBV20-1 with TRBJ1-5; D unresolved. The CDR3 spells CSARDLGQRNQPQHF. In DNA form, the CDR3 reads TGCAGTGCTAGAGATCTAGGGCAGAGAAATCAGCCCCAGCATTTT.